This is a list of T cell receptor beta chains from one sample in a study of PD-L1 blockade in urothelial cancer. The method was immunoSEQ multiplex PCR; TCRdb's version includes in-frame clones alone and lacks a portion of them. The sample yields some 71,000 clones, roughly 91% seen once. Sample: PBMCs, taken around atezolizumab (anti-PD-L1) treatment. The receptors were gathered from a man aged 55-75 years with urothelial cancer. The CDR3 runs from the conserved cysteine through the conserved F or W. The D gene is left open where the match is weak. For some rows the clone size is stated as once, few or many, or as a class when expanded; others skip it.

d_call clone_size j_call v_call cdr3_aa cdr3_nt
- once TRBJ1-1 TRBV6-1 CASDLAITEAFF TGTGCCAGCGATTTGGCCATCACTGAAGCTTTCTTT
- - TRBJ1-2 TRBV7-2 CASSRQGSNYGYTF TGTGCCAGCAGCCGCCAGGGCTCTAACTATGGCTACACCTTC
TRBD2 - TRBJ2-3 TRBV14 CASSVVRGREGPTDTQYF TGTGCCAGCAGTGTCGTCAGGGGTCGGGAGGGCCCAACAGATACGCAGTATTTT
- - TRBJ2-1 TRBV5-1 CASSLAGRDNEQFF TGCGCCAGCAGCTTGGCCGGTCGGGACAATGAGCAGTTCTTC
TRBD1 - TRBJ2-5 TRBV5-8 CASSYNRGPSQETQYF TGTGCCAGCAGCTACAACAGGGGGCCCTCCCAAGAGACCCAGTACTTC
- - TRBJ1-4 TRBV5-4 CASSLEEGRVEKLFF TGTGCCAGCAGCCTAGAGGAGGGGCGGGTTGAAAAACTGTTTTTT
TRBD1 - TRBJ1-1 TRBV6-5 CASSTPPDREEAFF TGTGCCAGCAGTACGCCACCTGACAGGGAGGAAGCTTTCTTT
- - TRBJ2-3 TRBV7-3 CASSYGGGPDTQYF TGTGCCAGCAGCTATGGGGGGGGCCCAGATACGCAGTATTTT
TRBD2 few TRBJ2-5 TRBV27 CASKKTSGRGETQYF TGTGCCAGCAAGAAGACTAGCGGGAGGGGCGAGACCCAGTACTTC
TRBD1 - TRBJ2-1 TRBV5-1 CASSLWTGNNEQFF TGCGCCAGCAGCTTATGGACAGGGAACAATGAGCAGTTCTTC
TRBD1 - TRBJ1-2 TRBV5-1 CASSLGGQGYGYTF TGCGCCAGCAGCTTGGGGGGACAGGGCTATGGCTACACCTTC
TRBD2 - TRBJ2-5 TRBV6-5 CASSYRSGRAQETQYF TGTGCCAGCAGTTACAGGAGCGGGAGGGCCCAAGAGACCCAGTACTTC
TRBD1 - TRBJ1-2 TRBV11-2 CASSFPGQGVYGYTF TGTGCCAGCAGCTTTCCGGGACAGGGGGTCTATGGCTACACCTTC
- - TRBJ1-1 TRBV6-1 CASSRHGEAFF TGTGCCAGCAGTCGACACGGTGAAGCTTTCTTT
TRBD2 - TRBJ2-5 TRBV6-1 CASSVGGLAETQYF TGTGCCAGCAGTGTTGGCGGACTAGCGGAGACCCAGTACTTC
- - TRBJ1-2 TRBV27 CASSSLATGINYGYTF TGTGCCAGCAGTTCTCTGGCCACAGGGATTAACTATGGCTACACCTTC
TRBD1 - TRBJ1-6 TRBV27 CASSQNRGLGNPLHF TGTGCCAGCAGCCAAAACAGGGGGTTGGGTAATCCCCTCCACTTT
- - TRBJ1-2 TRBV6-5 CASSYSHRSNYGYTF TGTGCCAGCAGTTACTCGCACAGATCTAACTATGGCTACACCTTC
TRBD1 once TRBJ2-1 TRBV7-2 CASSLGGQGYNEQFF TGTGCCAGCAGCTTAGGGGGACAGGGGTACAATGAGCAGTTCTTC
- - TRBJ2-3 TRBV28 CASSSPQVSARTDTQYF TGTGCCAGCAGTTCACCTCAGGTCTCTGCCCGCACAGATACGCAGTATTTT
- once TRBJ1-2 TRBV5-6 CASSRDRINYGYTF TGTGCCAGCAGTAGAGACAGGATTAACTATGGCTACACCTTC
- - TRBJ2-1 TRBV6-6 CASTISLNEQFF TGTGCCAGCACCATTAGTCTCAATGAGCAGTTCTTC
- - TRBJ2-2 TRBV7-2 CASSLGGYRVGELFF TGTGCCAGCAGCTTAGGAGGCTACAGGGTCGGGGAGCTGTTTTTT
TRBD1 - TRBJ2-1 TRBV10-3 CAISKGGTGLNEQFF TGTGCCATCAGTAAAGGCGGGACAGGGCTCAATGAGCAGTTCTTC
- - TRBJ2-2 TRBV28 CASTAAANTGELFF TGTGCCAGCACAGCGGCCGCGAACACCGGGGAGCTGTTTTTT
TRBD2 - TRBJ2-2 TRBV5-4 CASSLVPSGSGGELFF TGTGCCAGCAGCTTGGTACCTAGCGGGAGTGGCGGGGAGCTGTTTTTT
- - TRBJ1-5 TRBV7-2 CASSFRHNQPQHF TGTGCCAGCAGCTTCAGGCACAATCAGCCCCAGCATTTT
- - TRBJ2-7 TRBV19 CASSMGTLPHEQYF TGTGCCAGTAGTATGGGCACCCTACCCCACGAGCAGTACTTC
TRBD1 - TRBJ1-3 TRBV9 CASSVTQGGRDTIYF TGTGCCAGCAGCGTCACCCAAGGGGGCCGTGACACCATATATTTT
TRBD1 - TRBJ2-7 TRBV28 CASFRDRATEQYF TGTGCCAGTTTCCGGGACAGGGCAACCGAGCAGTACTTC
TRBD1 - TRBJ1-4 TRBV5-1 CASSLEGDRSNEKLFF TGCGCCAGCAGCTTGGAAGGGGACAGGTCTAATGAAAAACTGTTTTTT
TRBD1 - TRBJ1-2 TRBV25-1 CASSEAPGQGRRGYTF TGTGCCAGCAGTGAAGCCCCAGGACAGGGAAGGCGCGGCTACACCTTC
TRBD2 once TRBJ2-7 TRBV5-1 CASSGGTSGYEQYF TGCGCCAGCAGCGGCGGGACTAGCGGTTACGAGCAGTACTTC